The 2 T cell receptor beta chains below all came from one sample that was sequenced in a study of T cells in localized non-small cell lung cancer. Assay used: immunoSEQ multiplex PCR; TCRdb lists only in-frame clones, some missing. The repertoire includes approximately 1,300 clones, 15% to 20% of them detected once, and approximately 19% sits in the top ten. Sequencing used normal lung tissue next to the tumor, obtained before any cancer treatment. These receptors originate from a man aged 40-75 years with stage I squamous cell lung carcinoma.

The rearrangement joins TRBV6-8 to TRBJ1-6; D possibly corresponds to TRBD1 (6 bases). V lost 6 bases and J 5 bases, leaving 8 bases between the germline ends. Germline V gene sequence: CDR1 MNHGY, CDR2 SAAAGT. This CDR3 is 13 amino acids long. This CDR3 is CASRDSNNSPLHF. CDR3 nucleotides: TGTGCCAGCAGGGACAGCAATAATTCACCCCTCCACTTT.

The chain uses TRBV28 and TRBJ2-2; possible D gene TRBD2, 6 bases. Between the trimmed V and J ends, which lost 2 bases and 1 base, there was a span of 20 bases. CDR1 and CDR2 (germline): MDHEN, SYDVKM. The length of the CDR3 is 19 residues. The CDR3 loop is CASSLGAGKSGRNTGELFF. For the CDR3, the DNA is TGTGCCAGCAGTTTAGGGGCGGGGAAGTCGGGGAGGAACACCGGGGAGCTGTTTTTT.